This T cell receptor (beta chain) was captured in a study of identical twins. cDNA carried unique molecular identifiers, and a universal primer site was added by template switching. TCRdb reprocessed the 5' RACE reads with MiXCR, giving one entry per CDR3 protein. The top ten clones hold roughly 0.3% of a sample with some 1,700,000 distinct CDR3 sequences, about 32% of them seen once. This clonotype occurred many times. This CDR3 spans 13 amino acids. The germline V gene encodes CDR1 KGHDR and CDR2 SFDVKD. V was cut by 4 bases and J by 1 base, with 6 bases left in between. Sequenced sample: cord blood. The receptor was isolated from a newborn girl in good health. This chain joins TRBV24-1 and TRBJ2-5, with D unclear. The CDR3 sequence: CATSERIQETQYF. CDR3 nucleotides: TGTGCCACCAGTGAACGGATCCAAGAGACCCAGTACTTC.